This is a list of T cell receptor beta chains from one sample in a study of cytomegalovirus exposure and HLA in healthy donors. TCRdb keeps only in-frame clones here, not all; method: immunoSEQ multiplex PCR. Its listing shows roughly 40,000 clones. The sample taken for sequencing was PBMCs. Receptor source: a male donor in good health and CMV-seronegative. CDR3s include the opening cysteine and the closing phenylalanine or tryptophan. Size values are once, few and many counts, or a class for expanded clones, and some rows have none.

v_call | cdr3_length | clone_size | cdr3_aa
TRBV4-1 | 17 | - | CASSQELRDRSNSPLHF
TRBV27 | 12 | - | CASSLVNYGYTF
TRBV14 | 14 | - | CASSQAQTNYGYTF
TRBV30 | 15 | - | CAYTGLRGAYNEQFF
TRBV9 | 17 | - | CASSVDVAGSHLNEQFF
TRBV25-1 | 15 | - | CASSDPYRGNTEAFF
TRBV5-1 | 13 | - | CASSEGINQPQHF
TRBV18 | 14 | - | CASSPRRTGNEQFF
TRBV19 | 15 | - | CASSSRPGQATGYTF
TRBV29-1 | 14 | - | CSVLSGDTYNEQFF
TRBV7-9 | 12 | - | CASSRETARRIF
TRBV5-4 | 15 | - | CASSLRQGTNTEAFF
TRBV5-1 | 14 | - | CASSFGGGDTEAFF
TRBV5-8 | 17 | - | CASSLSRRGALQETQYF
TRBV5-1 | 11 | - | CASSLDEEQYF
TRBV28 | 13 | medium-sized | CASSRDRVTEAFF
TRBV9 | 15 | - | CASSVAGDHAYEQYF
TRBV29-1 | 17 | - | CSVEVSGLILNSYEQYF
TRBV20-1 | 11 | - | CSARAGTGGYF
TRBV7-2 | 16 | - | CASSLNRPGRMSPLHF
TRBV4-1 | 15 | - | CASVGHRHLDTEAFF
TRBV9 | 15 | - | CASSSAGSSYNEQFF
TRBV5-1 | 16 | - | CASSDRDMDTNYGYTF
TRBV5-8 | 13 | - | CASSLAEDSWQFF
TRBV5-1 | 16 | - | CASSLRGAGGNEKLFF
TRBV6-1 | 22 | - | CASSEALAGGAGSYRFQETQYF
TRBV18 | 23 | - | CASSPTSWAPGQGADRTNEKLFF
TRBV6-5 | 12 | - | CASSRGQGPQHF
TRBV6-5 | 12 | - | CASSREDTEAFF
TRBV19 | 12 | - | CASSFSGQPQHF
TRBV10-3 | 18 | - | CAISPATGEWSSYNEQFF
TRBV4-1 | 17 | - | CASSQPIGAGGPDEQFF
TRBV7-8 | 19 | - | CASSLAQVPGPHSNQPQHF
TRBV30 | 11 | - | CAWSVTWHQYF
TRBV2 | 17 | - | CASSPNPGGSGANVLTF
TRBV14 | 13 | - | CASSLMALNEQFF
TRBV7-2 | 13 | - | CASSFQGNTEAFF